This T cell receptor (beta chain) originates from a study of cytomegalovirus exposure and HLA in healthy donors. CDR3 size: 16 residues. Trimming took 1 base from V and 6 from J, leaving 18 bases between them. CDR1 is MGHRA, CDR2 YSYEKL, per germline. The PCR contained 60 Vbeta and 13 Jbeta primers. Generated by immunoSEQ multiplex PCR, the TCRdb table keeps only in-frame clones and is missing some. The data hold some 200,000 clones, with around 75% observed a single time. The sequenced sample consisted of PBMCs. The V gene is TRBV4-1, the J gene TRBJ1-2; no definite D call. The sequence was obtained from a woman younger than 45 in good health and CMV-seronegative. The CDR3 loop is CASSQVPRGGEHGYTF. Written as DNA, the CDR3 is TGCGCCAGCAGCCAAGTTCCCCGGGGTGGGGAGCATGGCTACACCTTC.